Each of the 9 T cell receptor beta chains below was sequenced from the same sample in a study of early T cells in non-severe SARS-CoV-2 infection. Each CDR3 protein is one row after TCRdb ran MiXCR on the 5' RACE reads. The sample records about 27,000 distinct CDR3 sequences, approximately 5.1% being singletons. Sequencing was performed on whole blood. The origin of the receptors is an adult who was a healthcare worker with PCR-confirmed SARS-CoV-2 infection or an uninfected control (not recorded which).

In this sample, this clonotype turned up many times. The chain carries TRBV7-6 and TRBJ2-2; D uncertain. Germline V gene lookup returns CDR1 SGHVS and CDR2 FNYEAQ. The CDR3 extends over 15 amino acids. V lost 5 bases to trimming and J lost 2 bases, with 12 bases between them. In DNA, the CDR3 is TGTGCCAGCAGCAAAATGACCGTTAACACCGGGGAGCTGTTTTTT. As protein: CASSKMTVNTGELFF.

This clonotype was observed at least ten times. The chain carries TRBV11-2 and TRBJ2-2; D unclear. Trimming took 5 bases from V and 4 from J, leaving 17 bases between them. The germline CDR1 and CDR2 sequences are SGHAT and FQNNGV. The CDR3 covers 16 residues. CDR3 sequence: CASSPHPEMGTGELFF. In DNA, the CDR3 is TGTGCCAGCAGCCCGCATCCGGAGATGGGCACCGGGGAGCTGTTTTTT.

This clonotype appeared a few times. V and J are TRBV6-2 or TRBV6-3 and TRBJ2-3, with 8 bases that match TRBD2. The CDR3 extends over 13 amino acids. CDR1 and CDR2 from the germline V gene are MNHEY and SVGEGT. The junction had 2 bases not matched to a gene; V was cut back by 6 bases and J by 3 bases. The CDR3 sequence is CASRVAGTDTQYF. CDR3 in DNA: TGTGCCAGCAGAGTAGCGGGGACAGATACGCAGTATTTT.

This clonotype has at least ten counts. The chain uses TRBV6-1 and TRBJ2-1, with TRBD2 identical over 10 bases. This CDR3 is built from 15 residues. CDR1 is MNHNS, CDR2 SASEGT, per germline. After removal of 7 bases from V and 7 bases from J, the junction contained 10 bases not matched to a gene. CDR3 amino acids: CASNALAGNRNEQFF. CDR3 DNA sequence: TGTGCCAGCAATGCACTAGCGGGGAATCGGAATGAGCAGTTCTTC.

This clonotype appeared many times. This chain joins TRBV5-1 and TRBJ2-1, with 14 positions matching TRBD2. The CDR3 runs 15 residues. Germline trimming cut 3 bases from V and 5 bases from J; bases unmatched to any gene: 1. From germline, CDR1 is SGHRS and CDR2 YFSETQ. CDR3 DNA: TGCGCCAGCAGCTCGGGACTAGCGGGGGACAATGAGCAGTTCTTC. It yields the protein CASSSGLAGDNEQFF.

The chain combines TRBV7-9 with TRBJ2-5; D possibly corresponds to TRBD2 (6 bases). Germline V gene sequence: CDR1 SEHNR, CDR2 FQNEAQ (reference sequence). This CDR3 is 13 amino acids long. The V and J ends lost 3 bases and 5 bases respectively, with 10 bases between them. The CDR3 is CASSFAGGETQYF. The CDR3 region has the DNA TGTGCCAGCAGCTTCGCCGGAGGGGAGACCCAGTACTTC. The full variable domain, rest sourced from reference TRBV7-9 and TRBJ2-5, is DTGVSQNPRHKITKRGQNVTFRCDPISEHNRLYWYRQTLGQGPEFLTYFQNEAQLEKSRLLSDRFSAERPKGSFSTLEIQRTEQGDSAMYLCASSFAGGETQYFGPGTRLLVL.

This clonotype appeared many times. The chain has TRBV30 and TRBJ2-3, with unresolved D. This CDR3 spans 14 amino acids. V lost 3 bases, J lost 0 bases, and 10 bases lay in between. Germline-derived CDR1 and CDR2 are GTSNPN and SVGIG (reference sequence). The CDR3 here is CAWREDPSTDTQYF. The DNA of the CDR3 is TGTGCCTGGAGGGAAGACCCTAGCACAGATACGCAGTATTTT.

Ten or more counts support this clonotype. The CDR3 sequence: CASSIGGGASYGYTF. The DNA for the CDR3 is TGTGCCAGCAGTATTGGGGGGGGCGCGTCTTATGGCTACACCTTC. The V call is TRBV6-5, the J call TRBJ1-2; D is possibly TRBD1 (6 bases). CDR1 MNHEY and CDR2 SVGAGI come from the germline V gene. V lost 5 bases, J lost 5 bases, and 18 bases lay in between. The CDR3 is 15 residues long.

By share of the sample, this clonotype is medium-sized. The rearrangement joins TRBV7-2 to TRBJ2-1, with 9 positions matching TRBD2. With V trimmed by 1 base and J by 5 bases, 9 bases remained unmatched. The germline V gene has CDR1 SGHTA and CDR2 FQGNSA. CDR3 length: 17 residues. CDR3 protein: CASSLGSSGVGNNEQFF. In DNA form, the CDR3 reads TGTGCCAGCAGCTTAGGTTCTAGCGGGGTCGGTAACAATGAGCAGTTCTTC. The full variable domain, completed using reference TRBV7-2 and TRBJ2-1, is GAGVSQSPSNKVTEKGKDVELRCDPISGHTALYWYRQSLGQGLEFLIYFQGNSAPDKSGLPSDRFSAERTGGSVSTLTIQRTQQEDSAVYLCASSLGSSGVGNNEQFFGPGTRLTVL.